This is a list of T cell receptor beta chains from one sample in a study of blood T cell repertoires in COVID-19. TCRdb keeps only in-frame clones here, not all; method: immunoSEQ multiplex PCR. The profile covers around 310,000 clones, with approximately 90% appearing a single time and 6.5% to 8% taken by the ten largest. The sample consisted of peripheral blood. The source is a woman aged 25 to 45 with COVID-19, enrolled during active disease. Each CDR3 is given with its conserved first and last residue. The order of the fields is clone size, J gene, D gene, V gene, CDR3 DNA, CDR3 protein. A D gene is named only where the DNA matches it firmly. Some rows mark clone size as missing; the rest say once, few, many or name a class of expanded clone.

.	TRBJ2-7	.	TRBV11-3	TGTGCCAGCAGCCAAGCAGGGGCAGGCGAGCAGTACTTC	CASSQAGAGEQYF
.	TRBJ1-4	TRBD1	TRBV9	TGTGCCAGCAGCGACGGCAGGGGGGTTGAAAAACTGTTTTTT	CASSDGRGVEKLFF
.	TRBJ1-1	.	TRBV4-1	TGCGCCAGCAGCCCCCTCACTAACACGGAGACCAGTTTGAACACTGAAGCTTTCTTT	CASSPLTNTETSLNTEAFF
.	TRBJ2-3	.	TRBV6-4	TGTGCCAGCAAGTCGACAGCAAGCACAGATACGCAGTATTTT	CASKSTASTDTQYF
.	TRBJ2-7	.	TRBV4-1	TGCGCCAGCAGCCAAGTGTTCGAGGATGAGCAGTACTTC	CASSQVFEDEQYF
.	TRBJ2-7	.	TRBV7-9	TGTGCCAGCAGCCGCACGCTTGGAGCGGAGACCTACGAGCAGTACTTC	CASSRTLGAETYEQYF
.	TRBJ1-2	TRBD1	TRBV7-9	TGTGCCAGCAGCACGGGACAGGGATTTGGCTACACCTTC	CASSTGQGFGYTF
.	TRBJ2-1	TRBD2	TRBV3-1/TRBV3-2	TGTGCCAGCAGCCATACTAGCGGGTCTGGGGAGCAGTTCTTC	CASSHTSGSGEQFF
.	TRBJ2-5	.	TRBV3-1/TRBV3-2	TGTGCCAGCAGCAAAGGGTCTAGCGAAGAGACCCAGTACTTC	CASSKGSSEETQYF
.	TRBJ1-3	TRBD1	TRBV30	TGTGCCTGGAGTGTAGTGGGACAGGGGGTCTCTGGAAACACCATATATTTT	CAWSVVGQGVSGNTIYF
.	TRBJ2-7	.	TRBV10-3	TGTGCCCTGGGGGACACCAGAACCTACGAGCAGTACTTC	CALGDTRTYEQYF
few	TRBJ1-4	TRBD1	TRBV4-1	TGCGCCAGCAGCCAAGAAGGGGACAGGGAGGTTACTAATGAAAAACTGTTTTTT	CASSQEGDREVTNEKLFF
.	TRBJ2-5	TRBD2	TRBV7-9	TGTGCCAGCAGCTTTGGGAGGGCCGAGACCCAGTACTTC	CASSFGRAETQYF
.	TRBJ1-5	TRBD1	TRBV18	TGTGCCAGCTCACCCGGGACAGGGTTGAATCAGCCCCAGCATTTT	CASSPGTGLNQPQHF
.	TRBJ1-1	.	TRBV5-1	TGCGCCAGCAGCTTGGGGGTCAGCCGGGCTGAAGCTTTCTTT	CASSLGVSRAEAFF
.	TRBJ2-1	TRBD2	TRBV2	TGTGCCAGCAGTGGACTAGCCGGAAATTTCGATGAGCAGTTCTTC	CASSGLAGNFDEQFF
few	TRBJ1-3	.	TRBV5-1	TGCGCCAGCAGGTCGACAGCGTCCTCTGGAAACACCATATATTTT	CASRSTASSGNTIYF
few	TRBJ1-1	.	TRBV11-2	TGTGCCAGCAGCCCAGGGAGGGAGGGAAGGAACACTGAAGCTTTCTTT	CASSPGREGRNTEAFF
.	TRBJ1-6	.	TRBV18	TGTGCCAGCTCACCATTTCGGCCCAGTAGACTGGTGGATAATTCACCCCTCCACTTT	CASSPFRPSRLVDNSPLHF
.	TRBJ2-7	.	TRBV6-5	TGTGCCAGCAGTCCTCCGAGACAAGGACTGGGAGACTTC	CASSPPRQGLGDF
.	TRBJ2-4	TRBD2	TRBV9	TGTGCCAGCTCTAGCGGGGTGAAACAGAGTCAGTACTTC	CASSSGVKQSQYF
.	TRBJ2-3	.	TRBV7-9	TGTGCCAGCAGCTTAGAACTGAGCACAGATACGCAGTATTTT	CASSLELSTDTQYF
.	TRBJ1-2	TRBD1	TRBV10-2	TGCGCCAGCAGTTCGACAGGGGGGTATGGCTACACCTTC	CASSSTGGYGYTF
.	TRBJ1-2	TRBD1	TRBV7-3	TGTGCCAGCAGCCCTCTGGGACAGCTCTACACCTTC	CASSPLGQLYTF
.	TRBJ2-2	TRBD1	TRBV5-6	TGTGCCAGCAGCTTGGTTGGGACAGGGAACACCGGGGAGCTGTTTTTT	CASSLVGTGNTGELFF
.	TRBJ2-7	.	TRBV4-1	TGCGCCAGCAGCCCGGGACTCCATTACGAGCAGTACTTC	CASSPGLHYEQYF
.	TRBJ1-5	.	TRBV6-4	TGTGCCAGCAGTGACAGGGAGGTTCAGCCCCAGCATTTT	CASSDREVQPQHF
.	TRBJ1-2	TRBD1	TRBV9	TGTGCCAGCAGCAATCCGGGACAGCCGAACTATGGCTACACCTTC	CASSNPGQPNYGYTF
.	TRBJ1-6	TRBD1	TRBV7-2	TGTGCCAGCAGCTCCGACAGGGTGAGCTCCTATAATTCACCCCTCCACTTT	CASSSDRVSSYNSPLHF
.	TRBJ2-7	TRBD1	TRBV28	TGTGCCAGCAGTTTGACGACAGGGGGTTCCTACGAGCAGTACTTC	CASSLTTGGSYEQYF
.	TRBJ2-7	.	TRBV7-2	TGTGCCAGCAGCTTTCGGGAAACCTACGAGCAGTACTTC	CASSFRETYEQYF
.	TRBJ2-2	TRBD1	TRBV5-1	TGCGCCAGCAGCTTGGGAGTGAGTACAGGGGGCACCGGGGAGCTGTTTTTT	CASSLGVSTGGTGELFF
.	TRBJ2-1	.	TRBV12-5	TGTGCTAGTGGTTTGAGTTGGAGGAATGAGCAGTTCTTC	CASGLSWRNEQFF
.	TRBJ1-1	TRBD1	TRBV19	TGTGCCAGTTATAAATCGATTAGGACAGGGAACACTGAAGCTTTCTTT	CASYKSIRTGNTEAFF
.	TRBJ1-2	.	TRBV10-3	TGTGCCATCAGTGATCAGGGAAACTATGGCTACACCTTC	CAISDQGNYGYTF
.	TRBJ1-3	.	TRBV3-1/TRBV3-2	TGTGCCAGCAGTCGCCAGGGAGGACTTGGAAACACCATATATTTT	CASSRQGGLGNTIYF
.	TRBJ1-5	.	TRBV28	TGTGCCAGCAGGGAGTACGGCAATCAGCCCCAGCATTTT	CASREYGNQPQHF
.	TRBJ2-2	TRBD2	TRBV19	TGTGCCAGTGCCCTTAGCGGGAGGGGTGGCACCGGGGAGCTGTTTTTT	CASALSGRGGTGELFF
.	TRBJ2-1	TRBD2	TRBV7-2	TGTGCCAGCAGCTTAGTTGCGACTAGCGGGAACCATGAGCAGTTCTTC	CASSLVATSGNHEQFF
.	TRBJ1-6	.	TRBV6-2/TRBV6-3	TGTGCCAGCAGCCACTCCGGAGGGGCAAATTCACCCCTCCACTTT	CASSHSGGANSPLHF
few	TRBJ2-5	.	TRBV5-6	TGTGCCAGCAGCCTAGTTTCCGGTGAGACCCAGTACTTC	CASSLVSGETQYF